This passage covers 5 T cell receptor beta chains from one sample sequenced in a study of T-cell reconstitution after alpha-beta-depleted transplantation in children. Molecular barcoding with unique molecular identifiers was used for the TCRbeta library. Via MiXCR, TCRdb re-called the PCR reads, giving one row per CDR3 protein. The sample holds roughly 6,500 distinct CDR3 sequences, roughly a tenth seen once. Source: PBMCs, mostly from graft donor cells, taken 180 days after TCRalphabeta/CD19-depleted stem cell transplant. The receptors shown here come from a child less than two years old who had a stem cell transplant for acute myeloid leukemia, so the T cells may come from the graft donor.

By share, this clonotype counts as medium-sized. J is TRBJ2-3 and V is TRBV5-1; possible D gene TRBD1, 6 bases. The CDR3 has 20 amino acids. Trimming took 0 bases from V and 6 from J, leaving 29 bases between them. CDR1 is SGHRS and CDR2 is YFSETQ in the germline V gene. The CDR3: CASSLDKRTANTQERDTQYF. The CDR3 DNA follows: TGCGCCAGCAGCTTGGACAAGAGGACAGCCAATACCCAGGAGCGGGATACGCAGTATTTT. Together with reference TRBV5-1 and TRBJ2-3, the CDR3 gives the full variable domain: KAGVTQTPRYLIKTRGQQVTLSCSPISGHRSVSWYQQTPGQGLQFLFEYFSETQRNKGNFPGRFSGRQFSNSRSEMNVSTLELGDSALYLCASSLDKRTANTQERDTQYFGPGTRLTVL.

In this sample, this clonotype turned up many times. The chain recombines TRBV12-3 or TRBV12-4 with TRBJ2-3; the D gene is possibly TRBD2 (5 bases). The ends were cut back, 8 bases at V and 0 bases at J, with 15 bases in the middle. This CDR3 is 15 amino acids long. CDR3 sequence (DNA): TGTGCCAGCTCCCCAGGCTGGACTAGCACAGATACGCAGTATTTT. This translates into CASSPGWTSTDTQYF.

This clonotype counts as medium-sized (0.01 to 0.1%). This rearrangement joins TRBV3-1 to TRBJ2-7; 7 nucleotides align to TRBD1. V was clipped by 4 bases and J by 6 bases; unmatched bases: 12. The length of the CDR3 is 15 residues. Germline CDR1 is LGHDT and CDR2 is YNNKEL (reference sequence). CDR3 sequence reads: CASSPRTGQGGEQYF. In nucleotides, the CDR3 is TGTGCCAGCAGCCCACGGACAGGCCAAGGGGGCGAGCAGTACTTC.

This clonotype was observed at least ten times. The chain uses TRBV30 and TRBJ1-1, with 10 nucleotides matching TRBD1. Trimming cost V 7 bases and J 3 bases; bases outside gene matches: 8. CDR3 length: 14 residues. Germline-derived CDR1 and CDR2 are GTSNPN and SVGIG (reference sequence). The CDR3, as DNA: TGTGCCTCCCGGGACAGGGGTAAAGACACTGAAGCTTTCTTT. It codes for CASRDRGKDTEAFF. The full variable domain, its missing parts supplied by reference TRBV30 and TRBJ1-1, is SQTIHQWPATLVQPVGSPLSLECTVEGTSNPNLYWYRQAAGRGLQLLFYSVGIGQISSEVPQNLSASRPQDRQFILSSKKLLLSDSGFYLCASRDRGKDTEAFFGQGTRLTVV.

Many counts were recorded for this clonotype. The chain's CDR3 is CASWLRGQGSNYNQPQHF. CDR3 coding DNA: TGTGCCAGCTGGCTCCGGGGACAGGGGTCGAATTACAATCAGCCCCAGCATTTT. The chain couples TRBV2 to TRBJ1-5; 10 bases map to TRBD1. With V trimmed by 8 bases and J by 3 bases, 16 bases remained unmatched. The CDR3 has 18 amino acids. CDR1 SNHLY and CDR2 FYNNEI come from the germline V gene.